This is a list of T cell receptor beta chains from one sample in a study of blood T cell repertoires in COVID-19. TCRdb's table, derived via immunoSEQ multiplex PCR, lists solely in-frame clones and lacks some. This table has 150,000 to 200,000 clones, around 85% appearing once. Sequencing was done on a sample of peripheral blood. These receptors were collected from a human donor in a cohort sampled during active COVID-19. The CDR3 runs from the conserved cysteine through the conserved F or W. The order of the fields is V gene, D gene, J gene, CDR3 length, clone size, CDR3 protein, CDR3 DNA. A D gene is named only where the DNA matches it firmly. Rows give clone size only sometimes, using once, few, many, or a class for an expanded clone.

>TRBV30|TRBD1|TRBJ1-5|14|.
CAWGTGMINQPQHF
TGTGCCTGGGGGACAGGGATGATTAATCAGCCCCAGCATTTT
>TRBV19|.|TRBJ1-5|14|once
CASSVAGGYQPQHF
TGTGCCAGTAGTGTAGCGGGGGGATATCAGCCCCAGCATTTT
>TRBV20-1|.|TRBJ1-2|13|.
CSASNPGGHGYTF
TGCAGTGCTAGTAATCCCGGGGGTCATGGCTACACCTTC
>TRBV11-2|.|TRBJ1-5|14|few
CASSYVGGFQPQHF
TGTGCCAGCAGTTACGTAGGGGGTTTTCAGCCCCAGCATTTT
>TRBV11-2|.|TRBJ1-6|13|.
CASSFAGGSPLHF
TGTGCCAGCAGCTTCGCGGGGGGTTCACCCCTCCACTTT
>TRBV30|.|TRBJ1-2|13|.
CAWNGRTTYGYTF
TGTGCCTGGAATGGACGGACTACCTATGGCTACACCTTC
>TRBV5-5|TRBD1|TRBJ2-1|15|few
CASSLRDRGSNEQFF
TGTGCCAGCAGCTTGAGGGACAGGGGGTCTAATGAGCAGTTCTTC
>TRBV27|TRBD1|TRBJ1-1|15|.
CASSKGAPSATEAFF
TGTGCCAGCAGTAAGGGGGCGCCTTCGGCCACTGAAGCTTTCTTT
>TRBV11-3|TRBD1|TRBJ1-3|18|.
CASSLAGQGTFSGNTIYF
TGTGCCAGCAGCTTGGCGGGACAGGGGACCTTCTCTGGAAACACCATATATTTT
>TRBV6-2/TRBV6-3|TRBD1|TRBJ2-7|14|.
CASSWGQYSYEQYF
TGTGCCAGCAGTTGGGGACAGTACTCCTACGAGCAGTACTTC
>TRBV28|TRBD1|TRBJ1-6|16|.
CASSPTGDLYNSPLHF
TGTGCCAGCAGCCCAACAGGGGATCTTTATAATTCACCCCTCCACTTT
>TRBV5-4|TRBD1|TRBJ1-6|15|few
CASSIGQGDNSPLHF
TGTGCCAGCAGCATAGGACAGGGGGATAATTCACCCCTCCACTTT
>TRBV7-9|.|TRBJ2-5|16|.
CASSSGGHPIGETQYF
TGTGCCAGCAGCTCCGGCGGGCACCCTATAGGCGAGACCCAGTACTTC
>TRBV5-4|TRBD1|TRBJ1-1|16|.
CASSPPGTAMNTEAFF
TGTGCCAGCAGCCCCCCCGGGACAGCTATGAACACTGAAGCTTTCTTT
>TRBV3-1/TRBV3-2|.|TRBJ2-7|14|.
CASSQGGIRHEQYF
TGTGCCAGCAGCCAAGGAGGGATCAGGCACGAGCAGTACTTC
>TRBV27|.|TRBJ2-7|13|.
CASKRGGAYEQYF
TGTGCCAGCAAGCGAGGGGGAGCATACGAGCAGTACTTC
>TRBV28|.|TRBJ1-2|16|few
CASSFAAGEINYGYTF
TGTGCCAGCAGTTTTGCCGCAGGGGAGATTAACTATGGCTACACCTTC
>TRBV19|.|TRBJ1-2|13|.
CASSSSEVDGYTF
TGTGCCAGTAGTTCGTCAGAGGTTGATGGCTACACCTTC
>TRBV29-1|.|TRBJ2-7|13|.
CSVEFGGSYEQYF
TGCAGCGTTGAATTTGGAGGATCCTACGAGCAGTACTTC
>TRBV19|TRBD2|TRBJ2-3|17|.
CASSFSPEAGGRDTQYF
TGTGCCAGTAGTTTTAGCCCGGAGGCGGGAGGGAGAGATACGCAGTATTTT
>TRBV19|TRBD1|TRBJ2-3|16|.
CASSLGTGGRTDTQYF
TGTGCCAGTAGTTTAGGGACAGGGGGTAGGACAGATACGCAGTATTTT
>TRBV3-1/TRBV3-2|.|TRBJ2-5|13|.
CASSQGLYEPQYF
TGTGCCAGCAGCCAGGGGCTCTACGAGCCCCAGTACTTC
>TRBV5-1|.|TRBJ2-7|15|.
CASSPRPGENYEQYF
TGCGCCAGCAGCCCCCGTCCCGGAGAGAACTACGAGCAGTACTTC
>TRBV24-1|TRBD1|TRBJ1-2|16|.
CATSDRRGQGNYGYTF
TGTGCCACCAGTGATAGGAGGGGGCAGGGGAACTATGGCTACACCTTC
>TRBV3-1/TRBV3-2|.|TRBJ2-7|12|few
CASSQVGGEQYF
TGTGCCAGCAGCCAAGTTGGAGGGGAGCAGTACTTC
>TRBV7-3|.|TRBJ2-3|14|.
CASSEGGVVDTQYF
TGTGCCAGCAGCGAAGGGGGGGTAGTGGATACGCAGTATTTT
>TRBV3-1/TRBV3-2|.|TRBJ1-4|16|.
CASSQHPGVGNEKLFF
TGTGCCAGCAGCCAACATCCAGGGGTGGGTAATGAAAAACTGTTTTTT
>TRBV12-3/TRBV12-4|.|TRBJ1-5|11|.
CASSSGEPQHF
TGTGCCAGCAGTTCGGGGGAGCCCCAGCATTTT
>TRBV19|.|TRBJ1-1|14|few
CASKGGQLNTEAFF
TGTGCCAGTAAGGGTGGACAGCTGAACACTGAAGCTTTCTTT
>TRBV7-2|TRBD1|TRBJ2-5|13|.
CASSPPRGETQYF
TGTGCCAGCAGCCCCCCCAGGGGGGAGACCCAGTACTTC
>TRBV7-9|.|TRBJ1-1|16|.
CASSLPRDSMNTEAFF
TGTGCCAGCAGCTTACCTAGAGACAGCATGAACACTGAAGCTTTCTTT
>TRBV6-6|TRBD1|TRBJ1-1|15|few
CASLLQGVVKEEAFF
TGTGCCAGTCTTCTACAGGGGGTTGTTAAGGAGGAAGCTTTCTTT
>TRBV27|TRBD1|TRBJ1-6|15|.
CASSNLPGGGSPLHF
TGTGCCAGCAGTAACCTGCCAGGGGGCGGATCACCCCTCCACTTT
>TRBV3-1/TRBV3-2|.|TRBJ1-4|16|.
CASSQGRQEGNEKLFF
TGTGCCAGCAGCCAAGGGCGGCAGGAGGGGAATGAAAAACTGTTTTTT
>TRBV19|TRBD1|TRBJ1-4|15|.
CASSGTGATNEKLFF
TGTGCCAGTAGTGGGACAGGGGCAACTAATGAAAAACTGTTTTTT
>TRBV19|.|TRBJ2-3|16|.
CASNQQGGPVADTQYF
TGTGCCAGTAATCAACAAGGCGGGCCCGTCGCAGATACGCAGTATTTT
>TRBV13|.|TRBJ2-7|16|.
CASSSSEQKEIYEQYF
TGTGCCAGCAGCTCCTCGGAGCAGAAAGAAATCTACGAGCAGTACTTC
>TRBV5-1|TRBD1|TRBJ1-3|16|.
CASSPNGQGITHTIYF
TGCGCCAGCAGCCCAAATGGACAGGGGATTACACACACCATATATTTT
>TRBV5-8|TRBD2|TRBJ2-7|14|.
CASTGGGAGREQYF
TGTGCCAGCACGGGAGGCGGGGCCGGGCGGGAGCAGTACTTC
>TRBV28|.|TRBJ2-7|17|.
CASSLYLTQRSSYEQYF
TGTGCCAGCAGTTTATACTTGACGCAAAGGAGCTCCTACGAGCAGTACTTC
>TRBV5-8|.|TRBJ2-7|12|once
CASSWGPPGGYF
TGTGCCAGCAGCTGGGGGCCTCCAGGAGGGTACTTC